A selection of T cell receptor beta chains follows, all from one sample in a study of T-cell memory formation after mild COVID-19. TCRdb independently ran MiXCR on the 5' RACE reads; one entry per CDR3 protein. The sample holds fewer than 450,000 distinct CDR3 sequences, around 21% seen once. The sample taken for sequencing was PBMCs or a T cell subset sorted from them (not recorded which). These receptors all come from an adult woman who had mild COVID-19 (a few samples of this study predate the infection). Cell type and time point are not known. CDR3s include the opening cysteine and the closing phenylalanine or tryptophan. A D gene is named only where the DNA matches it firmly. Clone size is not always given. Where it is, it says once, few, many or a class for expanded clones.

CDR3 DNA: TGTGCCAGCAGTTTAAGGTTGGGAGACCCGGGACAGGGCTACAATGAGCAGTTCTTC; CDR3 protein: CASSLRLGDPGQGYNEQFF; J gene: TRBJ2-1; V gene: TRBV12-3/TRBV12-4; CDR3 length: 19; clone size: few; D gene: TRBD1
CDR3 DNA: TGTGCCAGCAGCCCGGTCCTTGGGGGGCCCCAGCATTTT; CDR3 protein: CASSPVLGGPQHF; J gene: TRBJ1-5; V gene: TRBV12-3/TRBV12-4; CDR3 length: 13; clone size: .; D gene: .
CDR3 DNA: TGTGCCAGCAGACCGGGACTAGCGGGGGCCTACAATGAGCAGTTCTTC; CDR3 protein: CASRPGLAGAYNEQFF; J gene: TRBJ2-1; V gene: TRBV12-3/TRBV12-4; CDR3 length: 16; clone size: .; D gene: TRBD2
CDR3 DNA: TGTGCCAGCAGTTTGGCCGGACGGGGTGAAGCTTTCTTT; CDR3 protein: CASSLAGRGEAFF; J gene: TRBJ1-1; V gene: TRBV12-3/TRBV12-4; CDR3 length: 13; clone size: .; D gene: .
CDR3 DNA: TGTGCCAGCAGTTTGTCAGGGGGAAGCAATCAGCCCCAGCATTTT; CDR3 protein: CASSLSGGSNQPQHF; J gene: TRBJ1-5; V gene: TRBV12-3/TRBV12-4; CDR3 length: 15; clone size: few; D gene: TRBD1
CDR3 DNA: TGTGCCAGCTCACCCCCGACGGTAAGCTCCTACAATGAGCAGTTCTTC; CDR3 protein: CASSPPTVSSYNEQFF; J gene: TRBJ2-1; V gene: TRBV18; CDR3 length: 16; clone size: .; D gene: .
CDR3 DNA: TGCGTAGGCGGGAGGGCCACCGGGGAGCTGTTTTTT; CDR3 protein: CVGGRATGELFF; J gene: TRBJ2-2; V gene: TRBV29-1; CDR3 length: 12; clone size: many; D gene: TRBD2
CDR3 DNA: TGTGCCAGCTTCGGTCCGGGGGGCCCCAATGAGCAGTTCTTC; CDR3 protein: CASFGPGGPNEQFF; J gene: TRBJ2-1; V gene: TRBV12-3/TRBV12-4; CDR3 length: 14; clone size: few; D gene: .
CDR3 DNA: TGCGCCAGCAGCTCAATCCCGGGACAGAACTACGAGCAGTACTTC; CDR3 protein: CASSSIPGQNYEQYF; J gene: TRBJ2-7; V gene: TRBV5-1; CDR3 length: 15; clone size: .; D gene: TRBD1
CDR3 DNA: TGCAGTGCTAGAGATCTTCCATCGTGGGAGCAGTACTTC; CDR3 protein: CSARDLPSWEQYF; J gene: TRBJ2-7; V gene: TRBV20-1; CDR3 length: 13; clone size: .; D gene: .
CDR3 DNA: TGCGCCAGCAGGGACAGGGAGACCTGGGAGCTGTTTTTT; CDR3 protein: CASRDRETWELFF; J gene: TRBJ2-2; V gene: TRBV23-1; CDR3 length: 13; clone size: .; D gene: TRBD1
CDR3 DNA: TGCGCCAGCAGCTTGAGCGGGAGGGCCTTGAGTGAGCAGTTCTTC; CDR3 protein: CASSLSGRALSEQFF; J gene: TRBJ2-1; V gene: TRBV5-1; CDR3 length: 15; clone size: few; D gene: TRBD2
CDR3 DNA: TGTGCCAGCAGCTTGGGGACGTGGGTTTCGAACACCGGGGAGCTGTTTTTT; CDR3 protein: CASSLGTWVSNTGELFF; J gene: TRBJ2-2; V gene: TRBV11-2; CDR3 length: 17; clone size: few; D gene: .
CDR3 DNA: TGCAGTGCTGCCGGGACTAGCGGGGGTTTGGAAGAGACCCAGTACTTC; CDR3 protein: CSAAGTSGGLEETQYF; J gene: TRBJ2-5; V gene: TRBV20-1; CDR3 length: 16; clone size: few; D gene: TRBD2
CDR3 DNA: TGCGCCAGCAGCCACAGGACTAGCGGGGGGACTATAAACACCGGGGAGCTGTTTTTT; CDR3 protein: CASSHRTSGGTINTGELFF; J gene: TRBJ2-2; V gene: TRBV5-1; CDR3 length: 19; clone size: .; D gene: TRBD2
CDR3 DNA: TGTGCCAGCAGTGAAGATCCAGGTACGAACACTGAAGCTTTCTTT; CDR3 protein: CASSEDPGTNTEAFF; J gene: TRBJ1-1; V gene: TRBV6-1; CDR3 length: 15; clone size: .; D gene: .
CDR3 DNA: TGTGCCAGCAGCCAGGGGATGGCAGATACGCAGTATTTT; CDR3 protein: CASSQGMADTQYF; J gene: TRBJ2-3; V gene: TRBV2; CDR3 length: 13; clone size: few; D gene: .
CDR3 DNA: TGTGCCAGCAGTTTCCCGGGAGGGCCGTTCGAGCAGTACTTC; CDR3 protein: CASSFPGGPFEQYF; J gene: TRBJ2-7; V gene: TRBV28; CDR3 length: 14; clone size: few; D gene: TRBD2
CDR3 DNA: TGTGCCAGCAGCCCCACAGGGGCTGGCACCGGGGAGCTGTTTTTT; CDR3 protein: CASSPTGAGTGELFF; J gene: TRBJ2-2; V gene: TRBV7-3; CDR3 length: 15; clone size: many; D gene: TRBD1
CDR3 DNA: TGTGCCAGCAGCTTGAGATGGGAGTACGAGCAGTACTTC; CDR3 protein: CASSLRWEYEQYF; J gene: TRBJ2-7; V gene: TRBV27; CDR3 length: 13; clone size: few; D gene: .
CDR3 DNA: TGTGCCAGCAGCGCAACCGGGACAGAAGGCTTATACGAGCAGTACTTC; CDR3 protein: CASSATGTEGLYEQYF; J gene: TRBJ2-7; V gene: TRBV7-9; CDR3 length: 16; clone size: few; D gene: TRBD1
CDR3 DNA: TGTGCCAGCAGCACAGAGGTCAATCAGCCCCAGCATTTT; CDR3 protein: CASSTEVNQPQHF; J gene: TRBJ1-5; V gene: TRBV6-6; CDR3 length: 13; clone size: few; D gene: .
CDR3 DNA: TGTGCCAGCAGAAATCGGCTTTCCGGGGAGAACGGAAACACTGAAGCTTTCTTT; CDR3 protein: CASRNRLSGENGNTEAFF; J gene: TRBJ1-1; V gene: TRBV2; CDR3 length: 18; clone size: .; D gene: .
CDR3 DNA: TGTGCCAGCAGCTCACCGACTAGCGGGGGGAAAGAGACCCAGTACTTC; CDR3 protein: CASSSPTSGGKETQYF; J gene: TRBJ2-5; V gene: TRBV7-9; CDR3 length: 16; clone size: few; D gene: TRBD2
CDR3 DNA: TGTGCCAGCAGCCAAGGTTGGGGACAGAATTCACCCCTCCACTTT; CDR3 protein: CASSQGWGQNSPLHF; J gene: TRBJ1-6; V gene: TRBV7-3; CDR3 length: 15; clone size: .; D gene: TRBD1
CDR3 DNA: TGCAGTGCTAGAGAAGGGACAGGGGGCTGGCAGTACTTC; CDR3 protein: CSAREGTGGWQYF; J gene: TRBJ2-7; V gene: TRBV20-1; CDR3 length: 13; clone size: .; D gene: TRBD1
CDR3 DNA: TGCGCCAGCAGCACCCCCGGGACATCCTACGAGCAGTACTTC; CDR3 protein: CASSTPGTSYEQYF; J gene: TRBJ2-7; V gene: TRBV5-1; CDR3 length: 14; clone size: few; D gene: .
CDR3 DNA: TGCGCCAGCAGCTGGGGACAGGGGCACTACGAGCAGTACTTC; CDR3 protein: CASSWGQGHYEQYF; J gene: TRBJ2-7; V gene: TRBV5-1; CDR3 length: 14; clone size: many; D gene: TRBD1
CDR3 DNA: TGTGCCAGCACCCTCAGAGTCCGGACAGACTCCTACAATGAGCAGTTCTTC; CDR3 protein: CASTLRVRTDSYNEQFF; J gene: TRBJ2-1; V gene: TRBV6-2/TRBV6-3; CDR3 length: 17; clone size: many; D gene: .
CDR3 DNA: TGTGCCAGCAGTGACGGGAAGGGCCCGGCTGGCTACACCTTC; CDR3 protein: CASSDGKGPAGYTF; J gene: TRBJ1-2; V gene: TRBV6-4; CDR3 length: 14; clone size: .; D gene: .
CDR3 DNA: TGTGCCAGCAGTGAAGGGCTAACCACCGGGGAGCTGTTTTTT; CDR3 protein: CASSEGLTTGELFF; J gene: TRBJ2-2; V gene: TRBV2; CDR3 length: 14; clone size: few; D gene: .
CDR3 DNA: TGTGCCAGCAGTAACAGGGGTGGTCAGCCCCAGCATTTT; CDR3 protein: CASSNRGGQPQHF; J gene: TRBJ1-5; V gene: TRBV12-3/TRBV12-4; CDR3 length: 13; clone size: many; D gene: TRBD1
CDR3 DNA: TGTGCCAGCAGTTACTCGGACACCGGCTATAATTCACCCCTCCACTTT; CDR3 protein: CASSYSDTGYNSPLHF; J gene: TRBJ1-6; V gene: TRBV6-5; CDR3 length: 16; clone size: few; D gene: .
CDR3 DNA: TGCGCCAGCAGCCACAAAGGACAGACAGATACGCAGTATTTT; CDR3 protein: CASSHKGQTDTQYF; J gene: TRBJ2-3; V gene: TRBV4-3; CDR3 length: 14; clone size: .; D gene: .
CDR3 DNA: TGTGCCAGCAGTTACTCGATTCTGAACACTGAAGCTTTCTTT; CDR3 protein: CASSYSILNTEAFF; J gene: TRBJ1-1; V gene: TRBV6-5; CDR3 length: 14; clone size: many; D gene: .
CDR3 DNA: TGTGCCAGCAGCCGAAGCGGGGAAGACACAGATACGCAGTATTTT; CDR3 protein: CASSRSGEDTDTQYF; J gene: TRBJ2-3; V gene: TRBV6-4; CDR3 length: 15; clone size: .; D gene: TRBD2
CDR3 DNA: TGCGCCAGCAGCTTGGGTGGGGGGGCCTCCTACAATGAGCAGTTCTTC; CDR3 protein: CASSLGGGASYNEQFF; J gene: TRBJ2-1; V gene: TRBV5-1; CDR3 length: 16; clone size: few; D gene: .
CDR3 DNA: TGTGCCAGCAGGCTGCTCGGGACAGGAGGTCGCTCTGGGGCCAACGTCCTGACTTTC; CDR3 protein: CASRLLGTGGRSGANVLTF; J gene: TRBJ2-6; V gene: TRBV7-9; CDR3 length: 19; clone size: few; D gene: TRBD1
CDR3 DNA: TGTGCCAGCAGCCGCGAGGGACAGAACACAGATACGCAGTATTTT; CDR3 protein: CASSREGQNTDTQYF; J gene: TRBJ2-3; V gene: TRBV7-6; CDR3 length: 15; clone size: once; D gene: TRBD1
CDR3 DNA: TGTGCCACCAGCAGAGATATACGGGGGCTTCCCTACGAGCAGTACTTC; CDR3 protein: CATSRDIRGLPYEQYF; J gene: TRBJ2-7; V gene: TRBV15; CDR3 length: 16; clone size: .; D gene: .